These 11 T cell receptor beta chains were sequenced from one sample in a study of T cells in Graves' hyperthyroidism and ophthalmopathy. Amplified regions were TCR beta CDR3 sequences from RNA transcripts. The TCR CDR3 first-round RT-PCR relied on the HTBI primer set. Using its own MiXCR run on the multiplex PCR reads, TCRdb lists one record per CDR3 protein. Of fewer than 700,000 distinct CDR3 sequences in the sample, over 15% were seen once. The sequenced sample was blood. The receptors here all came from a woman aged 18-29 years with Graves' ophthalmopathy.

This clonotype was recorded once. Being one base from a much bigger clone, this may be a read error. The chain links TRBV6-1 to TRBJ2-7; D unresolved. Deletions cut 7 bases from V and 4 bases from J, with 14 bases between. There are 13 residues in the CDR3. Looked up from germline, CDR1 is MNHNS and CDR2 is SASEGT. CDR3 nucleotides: TGTGCCAGCACGGACCTAGACGCGTACGAGCAGTACTTC. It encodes CASTDLDAYEQYF.

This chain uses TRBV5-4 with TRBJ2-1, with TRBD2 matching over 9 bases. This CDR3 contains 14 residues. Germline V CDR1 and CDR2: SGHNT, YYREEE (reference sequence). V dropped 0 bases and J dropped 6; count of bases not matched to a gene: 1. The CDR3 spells CASSLELAGNEQFF. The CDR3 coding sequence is TGTGCCAGCAGCTTGGAACTAGCGGGCAATGAGCAGTTCTTC.

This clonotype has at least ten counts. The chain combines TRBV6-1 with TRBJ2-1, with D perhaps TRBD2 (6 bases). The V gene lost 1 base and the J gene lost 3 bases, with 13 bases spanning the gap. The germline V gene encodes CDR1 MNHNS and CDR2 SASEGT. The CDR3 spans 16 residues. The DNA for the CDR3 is TGTGCCAGCAGTGAAGGTAAAGGAGGGTTCTACAATGAGCAGTTCTTC. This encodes CASSEGKGGFYNEQFF.

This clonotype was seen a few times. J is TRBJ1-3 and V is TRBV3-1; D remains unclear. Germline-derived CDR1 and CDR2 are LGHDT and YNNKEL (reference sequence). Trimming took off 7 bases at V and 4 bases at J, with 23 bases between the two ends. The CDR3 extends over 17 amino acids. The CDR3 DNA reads TGTGCCAGCACCTCCAAGTATGGGGAGCGGTCAGGAAACACCATATATTTT. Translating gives CASTSKYGERSGNTIYF.

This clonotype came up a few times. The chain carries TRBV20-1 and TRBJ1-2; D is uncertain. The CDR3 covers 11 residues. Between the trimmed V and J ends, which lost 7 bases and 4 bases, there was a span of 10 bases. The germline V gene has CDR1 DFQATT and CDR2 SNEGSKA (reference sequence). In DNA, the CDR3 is TGCAGTGTGATAATGCGCTATGGCTACACCTTC. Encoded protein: CSVIMRYGYTF.

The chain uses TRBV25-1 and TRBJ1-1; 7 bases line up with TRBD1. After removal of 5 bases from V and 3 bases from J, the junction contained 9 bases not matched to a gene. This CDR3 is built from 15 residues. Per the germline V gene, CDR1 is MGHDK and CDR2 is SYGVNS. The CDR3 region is CASSWGQGGYTEAFF. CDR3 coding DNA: TGTGCCAGCAGTTGGGGGCAGGGGGGATACACTGAAGCTTTCTTT.

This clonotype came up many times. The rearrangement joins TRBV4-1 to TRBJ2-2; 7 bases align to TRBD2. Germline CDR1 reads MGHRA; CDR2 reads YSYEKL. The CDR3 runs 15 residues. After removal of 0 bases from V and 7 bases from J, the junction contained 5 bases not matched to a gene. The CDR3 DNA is TGCGCCAGCAGCCAAGATGGGCTAGCGGTCGGGGAGCTGTTTTTT. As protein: CASSQDGLAVGELFF.

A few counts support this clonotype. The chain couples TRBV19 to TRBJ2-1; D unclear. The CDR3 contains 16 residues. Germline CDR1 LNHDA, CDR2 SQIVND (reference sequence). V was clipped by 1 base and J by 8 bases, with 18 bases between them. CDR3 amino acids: CASSIGSPRTSHEQFF. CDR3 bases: TGTGCCAGTAGTATAGGATCACCTCGGACGTCCCATGAGCAGTTCTTC.

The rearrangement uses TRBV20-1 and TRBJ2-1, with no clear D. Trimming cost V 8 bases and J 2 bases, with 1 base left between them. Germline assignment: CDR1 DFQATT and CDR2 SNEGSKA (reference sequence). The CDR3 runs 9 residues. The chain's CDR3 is CSTYNEQFF. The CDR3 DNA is TGCAGTACCTACAATGAGCAGTTCTTC.

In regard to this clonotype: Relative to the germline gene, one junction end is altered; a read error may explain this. In DNA, the CDR3 is TGTGCCAGCAGCTCCCCGGGCGCAACTAATGAAGAACTGTTTTTT. It specifies CASSSPGATNEELFF. The chain has TRBV7-9 and TRBJ1-4; D not certain. The CDR3 has 15 amino acids. Germline V gene data show CDR1 as SEHNR and CDR2 as FQNEAQ (reference sequence).

The CDR3 here is CASRPGRVYGEQFF. The CDR3 DNA is TGTGCCAGTAGACCGGGGAGGGTGTACGGTGAGCAGTTCTTC. The chain employs TRBV19 and TRBJ2-1; 7 bases agree with TRBD2. This CDR3 has 14 amino acids. V was clipped by 6 bases and J by 9 bases; unmatched bases: 11. Germline CDR1 is LNHDA and CDR2 is SQIVND (reference sequence). Using reference TRBV19 and TRBJ2-1 for the parts outside the CDR3, the full variable domain is DGGITQSPKYLFRKEGQNVTLSCEQNLNHDAMYWYRQDPGQGLRLIYYSQIVNDFQKGDIAEGYSVSREKKESFPLTVTSAQKNPTAFYLCASRPGRVYGEQFFGPGTRLTVL.